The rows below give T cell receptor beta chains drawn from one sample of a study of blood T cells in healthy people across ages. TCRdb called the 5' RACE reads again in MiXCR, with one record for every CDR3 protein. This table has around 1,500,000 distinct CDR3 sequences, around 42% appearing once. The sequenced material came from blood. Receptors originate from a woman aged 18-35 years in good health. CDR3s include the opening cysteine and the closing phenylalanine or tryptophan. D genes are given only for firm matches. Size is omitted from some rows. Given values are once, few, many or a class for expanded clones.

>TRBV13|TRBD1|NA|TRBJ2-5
TGTGCCAGCAGCTTAGGCCTAATCGGGACAGGGCGCTTGACCCAGTACTTC
CASSLGLIGTGRLTQYF
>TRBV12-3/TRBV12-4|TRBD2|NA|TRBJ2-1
TGTGCCAGCAGTGTAGGGTCTAGCGGGGGTAAGCAGTTCTTC
CASSVGSSGGKQFF
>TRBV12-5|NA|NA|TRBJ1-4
TGTGCTAGTGGCATCAGCGTAAGTCCGGAAAAACTGTTTTTT
CASGISVSPEKLFF
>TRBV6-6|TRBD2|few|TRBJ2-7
TGTGCCAGCAGAATAAGCGGGAGTGCTTACGAGCAGTACTTC
CASRISGSAYEQYF
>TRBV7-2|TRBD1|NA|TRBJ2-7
TGTGCCAGCAGCTTGTGGCAACAGGGGCCGTACTTC
CASSLWQQGPYF
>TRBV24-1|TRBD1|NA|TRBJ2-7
TGTGCCACCAGTGTCCAGCGGACAGGGGTTTACAATGAGCAGTACTTC
CATSVQRTGVYNEQYF
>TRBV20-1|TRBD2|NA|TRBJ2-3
TGCAGTGCCCCAGCGGGGCTGGAAGATGCGCAGTATTTT
CSAPAGLEDAQYF
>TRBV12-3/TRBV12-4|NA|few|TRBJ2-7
TGTGCCAGCAGTTCCAAGGAGGGCTTGGAGCAGTACTTC
CASSSKEGLEQYF
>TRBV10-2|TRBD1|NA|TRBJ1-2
TGCGCCAGCAGTGGGGGGACAGGGGTCGGCTACACCTTC
CASSGGTGVGYTF
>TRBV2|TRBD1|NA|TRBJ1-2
TGTGCCAGCAGTGCTGCAGCCAGCCCCGGACAGGGCCATAACTATGGCTACACCTTC
CASSAAASPGQGHNYGYTF
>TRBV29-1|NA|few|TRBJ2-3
TGCAGCGTTCCCAGGACGGGGGAAGATACGCAGTATTTT
CSVPRTGEDTQYF
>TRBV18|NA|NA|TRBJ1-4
TGTGCCAGCTCACCTTACACCGAGGGTGAAAAACTGTTTTTT
CASSPYTEGEKLFF
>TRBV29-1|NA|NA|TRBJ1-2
TGCAGCGTAACTTTACAGGGACCCTATGGCTACACCTTC
CSVTLQGPYGYTF
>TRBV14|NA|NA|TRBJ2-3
TGTGCCAGCAGCCAAGATGGGGGCCTCACAGATACGCAGTATTTT
CASSQDGGLTDTQYF
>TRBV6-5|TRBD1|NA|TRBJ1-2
TGTGCCAGCAGTTACAGCAGGGGGAAGGGCTACACCTTC
CASSYSRGKGYTF
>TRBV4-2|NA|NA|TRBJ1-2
TGTGCCAGCAGCCTGAATCACAGGGACTATGGCTACACCTTC
CASSLNHRDYGYTF
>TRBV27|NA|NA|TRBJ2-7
TGTGCCAGCAGTTTCGGGACATCGGTCTACGAGCAGTACTTC
CASSFGTSVYEQYF